The clone carrying this T cell receptor (beta chain) was seen repeatedly, ten times or more. This sample was taken from a study of T-cell memory formation after mild COVID-19. TCRdb passed the 5' RACE reads through MiXCR, listing each CDR3 protein once. The data show 140,000 or so distinct CDR3 sequences, with 6% to 7% seen just once and about 1.9% held by the top ten. Germline V gene data show CDR1 as SGHTA and CDR2 as FQGNSA. Trimming stripped 6 bases from V and 4 bases from J, with 9 bases between. The CDR3 length is 12 residues. The TCR was taken from an adult woman who had mild COVID-19 (a few samples of this study predate the infection). Cell type and time point are not known. V usage is TRBV7-2 and J usage is TRBJ2-5; D tentatively reads TRBD1 or TRBD2 (5 bases each). The sample was PBMCs or a T cell subset sorted from them (not recorded which). DNA of the CDR3: TGTGCCAGCAGAACAGGAGGAGAGACCCAGTACTTC. Amino acid sequence: CASRTGGETQYF.